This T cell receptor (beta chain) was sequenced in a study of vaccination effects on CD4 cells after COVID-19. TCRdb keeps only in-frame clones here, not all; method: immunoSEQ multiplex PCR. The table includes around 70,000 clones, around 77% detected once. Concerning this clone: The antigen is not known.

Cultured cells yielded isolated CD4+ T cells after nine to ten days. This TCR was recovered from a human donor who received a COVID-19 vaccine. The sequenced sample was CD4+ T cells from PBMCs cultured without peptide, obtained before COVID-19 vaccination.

The CDR3 reads CASSLNTGLNTEAFF. The CDR3 DNA is TGCGCCAGCAGCTTGAATACAGGGTTGAACACTGAAGCTTTCTTT. V gene TRBV5-1 combines with J gene TRBJ1-1; D is possibly TRBD1 (6 bases). Germline V gives CDR1 SGHRS, CDR2 YFSETQ. Trimming removed 1 base from V and 0 bases from J, with 10 bases in between. The CDR3 runs to 15 residues.